What follows is one TCR beta chain and its context. Its antigen is unidentified. The entry originates in a study of response to subunit inactivated influenza vaccine. CDR3 size: 16 residues. Germline values: CDR1 SGHRS, CDR2 YFSETQ. The ends were cut back, 0 bases at V and 5 bases at J, with 18 bases in the middle. TCRdb itself ran the RT-PCR reads through MiXCR, one entry per CDR3 protein. Of 500,000 or so distinct CDR3 sequences listed, more than 15% were seen once; the top ten hold less than 4%. Study-wide findings and caveats: Authors suggested few new T cells are recruited by each seasonal influenza vaccination.

The input for sequencing was CD4+ T cells sorted from PBMCs, taken around 25 months after vaccination. The rearrangement uses TRBV5-1 and TRBJ2-7; unclear D gene. This TCR was sampled from a man aged 50-75 years who received an inactivated influenza vaccine. Written as DNA, the CDR3 is TGCGCCAGCAGCTTGGGTCGTAACGGGTTTCAGGACGAGCAGTACTTC. Its protein is CASSLGRNGFQDEQYF. The whole variable domain, remainder taken from reference TRBV5-1 and TRBJ2-7, is KAGVTQTPRYLIKTRGQQVTLSCSPISGHRSVSWYQQTPGQGLQFLFEYFSETQRNKGNFPGRFSGRQFSNSRSEMNVSTLELGDSALYLCASSLGRNGFQDEQYFGPGTRLTVT.